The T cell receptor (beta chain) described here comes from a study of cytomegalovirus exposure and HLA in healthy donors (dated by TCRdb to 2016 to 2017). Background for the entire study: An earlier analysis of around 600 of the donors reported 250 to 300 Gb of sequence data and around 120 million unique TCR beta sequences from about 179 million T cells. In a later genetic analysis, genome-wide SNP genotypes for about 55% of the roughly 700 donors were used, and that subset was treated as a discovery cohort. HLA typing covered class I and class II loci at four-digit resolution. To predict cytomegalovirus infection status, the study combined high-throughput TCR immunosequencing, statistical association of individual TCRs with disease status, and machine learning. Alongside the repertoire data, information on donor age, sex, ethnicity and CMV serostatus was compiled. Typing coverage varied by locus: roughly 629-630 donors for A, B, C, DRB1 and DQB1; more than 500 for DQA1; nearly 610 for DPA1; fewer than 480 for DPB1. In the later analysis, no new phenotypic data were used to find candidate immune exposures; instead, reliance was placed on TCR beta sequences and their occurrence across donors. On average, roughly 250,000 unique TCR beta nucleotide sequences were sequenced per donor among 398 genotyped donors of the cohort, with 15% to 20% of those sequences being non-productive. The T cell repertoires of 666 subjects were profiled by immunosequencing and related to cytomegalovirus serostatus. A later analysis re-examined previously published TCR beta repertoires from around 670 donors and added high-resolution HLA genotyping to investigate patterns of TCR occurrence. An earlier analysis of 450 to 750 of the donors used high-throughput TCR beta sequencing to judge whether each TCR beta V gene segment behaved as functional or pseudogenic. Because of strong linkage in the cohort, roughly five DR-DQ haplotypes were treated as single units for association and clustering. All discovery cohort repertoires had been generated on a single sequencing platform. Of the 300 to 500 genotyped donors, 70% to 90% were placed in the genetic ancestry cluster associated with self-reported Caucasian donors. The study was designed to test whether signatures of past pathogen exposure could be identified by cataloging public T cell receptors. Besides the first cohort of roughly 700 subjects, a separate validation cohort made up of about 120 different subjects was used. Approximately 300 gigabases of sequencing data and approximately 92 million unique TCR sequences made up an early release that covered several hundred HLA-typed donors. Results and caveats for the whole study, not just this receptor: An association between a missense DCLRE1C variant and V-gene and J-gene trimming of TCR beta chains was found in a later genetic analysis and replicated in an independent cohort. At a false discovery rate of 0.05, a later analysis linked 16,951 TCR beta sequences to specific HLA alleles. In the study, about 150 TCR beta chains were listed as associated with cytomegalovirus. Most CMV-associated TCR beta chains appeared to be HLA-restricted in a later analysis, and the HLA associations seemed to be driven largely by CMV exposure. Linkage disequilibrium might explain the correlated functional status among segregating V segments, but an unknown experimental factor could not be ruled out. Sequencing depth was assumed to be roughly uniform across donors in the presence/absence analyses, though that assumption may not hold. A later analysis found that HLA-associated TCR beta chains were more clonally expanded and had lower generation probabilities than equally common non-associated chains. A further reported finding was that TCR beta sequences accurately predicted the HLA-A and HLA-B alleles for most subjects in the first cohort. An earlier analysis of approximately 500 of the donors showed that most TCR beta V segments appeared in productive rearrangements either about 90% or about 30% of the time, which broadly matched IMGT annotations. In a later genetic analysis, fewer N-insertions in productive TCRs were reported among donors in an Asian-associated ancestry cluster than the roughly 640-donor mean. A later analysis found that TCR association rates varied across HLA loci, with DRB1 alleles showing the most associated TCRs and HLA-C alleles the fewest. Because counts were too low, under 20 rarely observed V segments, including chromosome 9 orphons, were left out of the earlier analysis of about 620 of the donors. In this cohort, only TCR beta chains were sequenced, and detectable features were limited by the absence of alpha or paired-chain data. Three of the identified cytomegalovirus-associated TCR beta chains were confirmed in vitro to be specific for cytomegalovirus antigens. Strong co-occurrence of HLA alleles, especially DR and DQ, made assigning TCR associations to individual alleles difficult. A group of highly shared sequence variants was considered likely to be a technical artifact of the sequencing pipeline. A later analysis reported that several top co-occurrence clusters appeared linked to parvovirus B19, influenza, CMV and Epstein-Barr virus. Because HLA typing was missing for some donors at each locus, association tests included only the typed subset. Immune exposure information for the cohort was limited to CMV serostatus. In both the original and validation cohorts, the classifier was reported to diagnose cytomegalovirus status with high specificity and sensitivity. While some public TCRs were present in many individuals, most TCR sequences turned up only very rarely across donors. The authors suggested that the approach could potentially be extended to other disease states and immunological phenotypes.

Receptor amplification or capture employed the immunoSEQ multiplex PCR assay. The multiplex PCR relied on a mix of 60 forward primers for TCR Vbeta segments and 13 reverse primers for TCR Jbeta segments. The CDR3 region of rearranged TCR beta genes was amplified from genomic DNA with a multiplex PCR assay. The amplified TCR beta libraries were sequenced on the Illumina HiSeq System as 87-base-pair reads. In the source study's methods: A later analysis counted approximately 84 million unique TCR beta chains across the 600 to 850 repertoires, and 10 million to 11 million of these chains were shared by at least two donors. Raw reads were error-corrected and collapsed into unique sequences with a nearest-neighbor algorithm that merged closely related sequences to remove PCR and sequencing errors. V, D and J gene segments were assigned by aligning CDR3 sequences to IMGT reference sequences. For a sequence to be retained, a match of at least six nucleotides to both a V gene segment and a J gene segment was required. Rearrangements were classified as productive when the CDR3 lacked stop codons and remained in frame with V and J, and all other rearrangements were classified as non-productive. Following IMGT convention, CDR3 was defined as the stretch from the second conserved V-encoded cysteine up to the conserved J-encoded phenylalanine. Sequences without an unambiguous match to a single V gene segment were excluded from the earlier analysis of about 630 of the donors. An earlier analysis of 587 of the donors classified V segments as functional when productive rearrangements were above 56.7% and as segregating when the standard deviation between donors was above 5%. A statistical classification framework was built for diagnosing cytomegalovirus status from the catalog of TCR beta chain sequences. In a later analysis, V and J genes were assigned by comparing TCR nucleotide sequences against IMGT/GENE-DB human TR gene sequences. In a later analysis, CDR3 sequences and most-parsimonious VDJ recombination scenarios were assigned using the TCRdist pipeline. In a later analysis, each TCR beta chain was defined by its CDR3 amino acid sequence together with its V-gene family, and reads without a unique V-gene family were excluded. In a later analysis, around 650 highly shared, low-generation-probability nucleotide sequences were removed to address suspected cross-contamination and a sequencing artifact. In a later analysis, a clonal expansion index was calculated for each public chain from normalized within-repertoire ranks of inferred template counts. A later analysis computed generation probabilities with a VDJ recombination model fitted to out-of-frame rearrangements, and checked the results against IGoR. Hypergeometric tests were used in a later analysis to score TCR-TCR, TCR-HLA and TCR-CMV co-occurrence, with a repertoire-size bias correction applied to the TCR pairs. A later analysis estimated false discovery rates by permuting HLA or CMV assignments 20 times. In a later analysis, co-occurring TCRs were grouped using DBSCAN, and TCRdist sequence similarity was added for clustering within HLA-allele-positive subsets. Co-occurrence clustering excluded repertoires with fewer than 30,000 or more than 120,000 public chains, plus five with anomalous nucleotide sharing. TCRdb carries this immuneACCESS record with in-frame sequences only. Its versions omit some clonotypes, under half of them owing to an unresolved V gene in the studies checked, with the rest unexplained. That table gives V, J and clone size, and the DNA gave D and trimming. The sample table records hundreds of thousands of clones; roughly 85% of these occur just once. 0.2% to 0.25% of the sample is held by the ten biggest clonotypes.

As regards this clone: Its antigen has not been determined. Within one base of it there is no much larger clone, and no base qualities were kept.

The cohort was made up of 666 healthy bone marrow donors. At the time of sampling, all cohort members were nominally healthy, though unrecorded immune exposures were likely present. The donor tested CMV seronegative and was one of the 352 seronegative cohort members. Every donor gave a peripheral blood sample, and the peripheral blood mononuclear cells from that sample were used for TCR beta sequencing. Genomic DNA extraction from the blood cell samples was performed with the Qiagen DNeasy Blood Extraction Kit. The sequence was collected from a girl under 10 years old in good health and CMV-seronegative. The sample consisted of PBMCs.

The CDR3 is CASSSTGVIRNEQFF. At the DNA level, the sequence is TGTGCCAGCAGTTCAACAGGGGTCATCCGCAATGAGCAGTTCTTC. This chain joins TRBV7-9 to TRBJ2-1; a stretch of 7 junction bases matches TRBD1. Compared with germline, V lacks 6 bases and J lacks 6 bases; bases without a gene match: 11. Including the terminal cysteine and phenylalanine, the CDR3 comprises 15 residues. Kept here is only the CDR3 DNA, which spans 45 bases and is read in frame from base 1. Per the germline V gene (reference sequence), SEHNR is the CDR1 and FQNEAQ is the CDR2. The CDR3 plus the reference TRBV7-9 and TRBJ2-1 genes for the other parts give the full variable domain: DTGVSQNPRHKITKRGQNVTFRCDPISEHNRLYWYRQTLGQGPEFLTYFQNEAQLEKSRLLSDRFSAERPKGSFSTLEIQRTEQGDSAMYLCASSSTGVIRNEQFFGPGTRLTVL.